The T cell receptor (beta chain) described here comes from a study of metastatic and nonmetastatic thyroid tumors. Background on the study: From malignant and benign thyroid patients, repertoires in blood and in tumor or nodule tissue were compared.

This clone was seen a few times. A much more abundant neighbour one base away suggests this may be a read error. TCRdb re-called the PCR reads with MiXCR. The profile shows approximately 18,000 clones, under 30% of them singletons. The CDR3 length is 13 residues. Germline V gene lookup returns CDR1 MNHNY and CDR2 SVGAGI (reference sequence). Thyroid surgery had not been preceded by any treatment in any patient. The chain recombines TRBV6-6 with TRBJ2-3, with unresolved D. The sequence derives from a female donor with papillary thyroid cancer or a benign thyroid nodule (not recorded which). Some clones in this sample may be carry-over from other donors' samples. The sample consisted of tumor tissue. The CDR3: CAGSHSRTDTQYF. The CDR3 DNA sequence: TGTGCCGGCAGTCACTCAAGGACAGATACGCAGTATTTT.